This TCR beta chain was sequenced for a study of radiotherapy plus CTLA-4 blockade in lung cancer. General study findings and limits: Blood saw expansion of tumor-derived TCR clones after radiotherapy plus ipilimumab. How blood T cell clones changed early, along with interferon-beta, reportedly forecast response best.

This CDR3 spans 13 amino acids. Trimming pared 8 bases from V and 0 bases from J, leaving 12 bases between. Germline V gene data show CDR1 as SGHNT and CDR2 as YYREEE (reference sequence). As for this clone: As yet, its antigen is unknown.

The method was immunoSEQ multiplex PCR; TCRdb's version includes in-frame clones alone and lacks a portion of them. The table has tens of thousands of clones, approximately 84% seen once. This clonotype was obtained from a human donor with non-small cell lung cancer whose response to radiotherapy plus ipilimumab could not be evaluated. This chain connects TRBV5-4 to TRBJ2-7, with D possibly TRBD2 on 5 matching bases. The material sequenced was peripheral blood, taken from a patient treated with radiotherapy plus ipilimumab. CDR3 sequence: CASAGVSSYEQYF. The DNA of the CDR3 is TGTGCCAGTGCCGGGGTGTCCTCCTACGAGCAGTACTTC. The variable domain in full, with the rest retrieved from reference TRBV5-4 and TRBJ2-7, is ETGVTQSPTHLIKTRGQQVTLRCSSQSGHNTVSWYQQALGQGPQFIFQYYREEENGRGNFPPRFSGLQFPNYSSELNVNALELDDSALYLCASAGVSSYEQYFGPGTRLTVT.